The 8 T cell receptor beta chains reported below all come from one sample, sequenced in a study of cytomegalovirus exposure and HLA in healthy donors. Method: immunoSEQ multiplex PCR; TCRdb's copy keeps in-frame clones and lacks some. The repertoire holds about 160,000 clones, with about 86% as singletons. Sequenced input: PBMCs. These receptors all stem from a woman in her thirties in good health and CMV-seronegative.

The chain employs TRBV19 and TRBJ2-3; 10 bases line up with TRBD2. Germline CDR1 reads LNHDA; CDR2 reads SQIVND (reference sequence). The CDR3 length is 15 residues. V shed 6 bases and J 3 bases; nucleotides not matched to a gene: 6. CDR3 in amino acids: CASSSGLARTDTQYF. The CDR3 DNA reads TGTGCCAGTAGCTCGGGACTAGCGCGTACAGATACGCAGTATTTT.

The chain combines TRBV4-1 with TRBJ1-1; maybe TRBD1 (5 bases). The CDR3 is 14 amino acids. From germline, CDR1 is MGHRA and CDR2 YSYEKL. V lost 0 bases and J 1 base, leaving 6 bases between the germline ends. The CDR3 region has the DNA TGCGCCAGCAGCCAAGAAAGGGGGAACACTGAAGCTTTCTTT. Protein: CASSQERGNTEAFF.

This clone was counted a few times. This sequence joins TRBV6-5 and TRBJ1-2; TRBD1 might be the D (5 bases). The CDR3 sequence is 15 residues long. Trimming took 0 bases from V and 11 from J, leaving 19 bases between them. Germline V lookup: CDR1 MNHEY, CDR2 SVGAGI. This CDR3 is CASSYSFVSGAGYTF. CDR3 nucleotides: TGTGCCAGCAGTTACTCATTTGTCAGCGGGGCTGGGTACACCTTC.

This clone appeared a few times. CDR3 residues: CASSLSSGTGNEQYF. CDR3 bases: TGTGCCAGCAGTTTATCCTCCGGGACAGGGAACGAGCAGTACTTC. The chain employs TRBV28 and TRBJ2-7; 9 nucleotides match TRBD1. The J segment lost 5 bases and the V segment lost 1 base, leaving 6 bases of the junction unmatched. This CDR3 contains 15 residues. Germline loops: CDR1 MDHEN, CDR2 SYDVKM.

This clone turned up a few times. J is TRBJ1-1 and V is TRBV29-1; no reliable D call. The CDR3 is 10 residues long. Germline values: CDR1 SQVTM, CDR2 ANQGSEA. Between the trimmed V and J ends, which lost 3 bases and 6 bases, there was a span of 5 bases. The CDR3 coding sequence is TGCAGCGTTGACTTCCCTGAAGCTTTCTTT. This codes for CSVDFPEAFF.

CDR3 nucleotide sequence: TGTGCCAGCAGTTATCCAGGGGCTGCAACCCAGTACTTC. Translating it yields CASSYPGAATQYF. The V call is TRBV27, the J call TRBJ2-5; TRBD1 is a possible D gene (6 bases). Per the germline V gene, CDR1 is MNHEY and CDR2 is SMNVEV (reference sequence). The CDR3 totals 13 residues. The V and J ends lost 4 bases and 8 bases respectively, with 14 bases between them.

This clone came up a few times. V usage is TRBV14 and J usage is TRBJ1-6; TRBD1 aligns across 8 bases. CDR1 and CDR2 (germline): SGHDN, FVKESK. The J segment lost 17 bases and the V segment lost 5 bases, leaving 8 bases of the junction unmatched. CDR3 size: 12 residues. This CDR3 is CASSYDRGNVHF. Here the CDR3 DNA reads TGTGCCAGCAGCTACGACAGGGGTAACGTCCACTTT. The variable domain in full, with the rest retrieved from reference TRBV14 and TRBJ1-6, is EAGVTQFPSHSVIEKGQTVTLRCDPISGHDNLYWYRRVMGKEIKFLLHFVKESKQDESGMPNNRFLAERTGGTYSTLKVQPAELEDSGVYFCASSYDRGNVHFGNGTRLTVT.

V and J are TRBV4-1 and TRBJ2-2; tentatively, D is TRBD1 (5 bases). The V end was cut by 5 bases, the J end by 1 base, with 14 bases between. The CDR3 runs to 16 residues. Germline values: CDR1 MGHRA, CDR2 YSYEKL. The chain's CDR3 is CASSKTQGRNTGELFF. The CDR3 nucleotides are TGCGCCAGCAGCAAGACGCAGGGAAGGAACACCGGGGAGCTGTTTTTT.